Below, 5 T cell receptor beta chains from the same sample are listed, as sequenced in a study of cytomegalovirus exposure and HLA in healthy donors. Primers: 60 Vbeta forward and 13 Jbeta reverse. TCRdb's table, derived via immunoSEQ multiplex PCR, lists solely in-frame clones and lacks some. The sample lists around 230,000 clones; 75% to 80% were seen once. Specimen: PBMCs. These receptors were obtained from a male donor in good health and CMV-seronegative.

The chain is built from TRBV9 and TRBJ2-2, with 11 nucleotides matching TRBD1. Unmatched junction bases numbered 5, after V lost 3 bases and J lost 4 bases. Germline V lookup: CDR1 SGDLS, CDR2 YYNGEE. The CDR3 contains 16 residues. The CDR3 region is CASSARGQGGTGELFF. The CDR3 DNA follows: TGTGCCAGCAGCGCAAGGGGACAGGGGGGCACCGGGGAGCTGTTTTTT.

This chain uses TRBV30 with TRBJ2-4; TRBD1 matches 10 bases. With 2 bases clipped from V and 1 base from J, the junction kept 5 bases outside the gene matches. This CDR3 region has 16 residues. CDR1 GTSNPN and CDR2 SVGIG come from the germline V gene (reference sequence). Here the CDR3 reads CAWSPQGQGAKNIQYF. The CDR3 DNA follows: TGTGCCTGGAGTCCACAGGGACAGGGGGCCAAAAACATTCAGTACTTC.

The V and J genes are TRBV2 and TRBJ1-6; maybe TRBD1 (6 bases). V was clipped by 7 bases and J by 7 bases, with 11 bases between them. CDR3 length: 13 residues. The V gene's germline CDR1 is SNHLY and CDR2 FYNNEI. The CDR3 sequence is CASTLDRNSPLHF. CDR3 nucleotides: TGTGCCAGCACCCTGGACAGAAATTCACCCCTCCACTTT. The whole variable domain, remainder taken from reference TRBV2 and TRBJ1-6, is EPEVTQTPSHQVTQMGQEVILRCVPISNHLYFYWYRQILGQKVEFLVSFYNNEISEKSEIFDDQFSVERPDGSNFTLKIRSTKLEDSAMYFCASTLDRNSPLHFGNGTRLTVT.

This rearrangement joins TRBV18 to TRBJ2-7, with 7 positions matching TRBD2. The trim removed 4 bases at V and 0 bases at J, leaving 3 bases unmatched. The V gene's germline CDR1 is KGHSH and CDR2 LQKENI. The length of the CDR3 is 14 residues. In DNA form, the CDR3 reads TGTGCCAGCTCACGGGGAGGGGACTCCTACGAGCAGTACTTC. It encodes CASSRGGDSYEQYF.

The J gene is TRBJ2-7, the V gene TRBV12-5; D gene uncertain. This CDR3 contains 14 residues. Per the germline V gene, CDR1 is LGHNT and CDR2 is FRNRAP. V lost 0 bases, J lost 0 bases, and 6 bases lay in between. Here the CDR3 reads CASGLVPSSYEQYF. CDR3 nucleotides: TGTGCTAGTGGTTTGGTACCTAGCTCCTACGAGCAGTACTTC. The whole variable domain, remainder taken from reference TRBV12-5 and TRBJ2-7, is DARVTQTPRHKVTEMGQEVTMRCQPILGHNTVFWYRQTMMQGLELLAYFRNRAPLDDSGMPKDRFSAEMPDATLATLKIQPSEPRDSAVYFCASGLVPSSYEQYFGPGTRLTVT.